This T cell receptor beta chain came from a study of beta chain features in type 1 diabetes. Looking at the study overall: Sorted cells from all samples, numbering approximately 100 million, were examined. Findings and caveats of the study: Type 1 diabetes patients had moderately but significantly shorter TCRB CDR3s in all four CD4+ subsets.

V lost 8 bases and J 10 bases, leaving 12 bases between the germline ends. The germline gives CDR1 SGHAT, CDR2 FQNNGV. CDR3 length: 11 residues. Many counts were recorded for this clone. Its antigen is undetermined. Purity exceeded 95% in all sorted populations. Every bit of the isolated RNA underwent reverse transcription, so sequencing read expressed TCRB transcripts. Repertoires were generated with immunoSEQ multiplex PCR, while TCRdb's copy carries only in-frame clones and drops some. The sample yields about 140,000 clones, around a tenth seen once. Sequencing used central memory CD4+ T cells from blood. The TCR sequence derives from a woman in her thirties or forties in good health. The chain is built from TRBV11-2 and TRBJ2-1; no clear D. DNA for the CDR3: TGTGCCAGCGCCATTATGGGCGAGCAGTTCTTC. Its translation: CASAIMGEQFF.